This TCR beta chain appears in the sequencing data of a study of graft-versus-host responses after intestinal transplantation. Study-level results: Some GvH clones were seen earlier in gut or blood, suggesting intestinal origin.

Of note for this clone: Its antigen is undetermined. An end of the junction differs from the germline gene, which may be a read error.

Sequencing used immunoSEQ multiplex PCR; TCRdb keeps in-frame clones, though not all of them. The data contain roughly 70,000 clones, about nine tenths of them seen just once; the ten biggest clones take up 6.7%. This CDR3 has 13 amino acids. Germline CDR1 SNHLY, CDR2 FYNNEI. The sample consisted of bone marrow, taken less than 750 days after intestinal transplantation. The source of this sequence is a human patient who received an intestinal transplant, so some T cells may come from the graft donor. V is TRBV2 and J is TRBJ2-1, with D perhaps assigned TRBD1 or TRBD2 (5 bases each). The CDR3 loop is CASSEAQGRMQFF. The CDR3 DNA sequence: TGTGCCAGCAGCGAAGCGCAGGGACGGATGCAGTTCTTC.